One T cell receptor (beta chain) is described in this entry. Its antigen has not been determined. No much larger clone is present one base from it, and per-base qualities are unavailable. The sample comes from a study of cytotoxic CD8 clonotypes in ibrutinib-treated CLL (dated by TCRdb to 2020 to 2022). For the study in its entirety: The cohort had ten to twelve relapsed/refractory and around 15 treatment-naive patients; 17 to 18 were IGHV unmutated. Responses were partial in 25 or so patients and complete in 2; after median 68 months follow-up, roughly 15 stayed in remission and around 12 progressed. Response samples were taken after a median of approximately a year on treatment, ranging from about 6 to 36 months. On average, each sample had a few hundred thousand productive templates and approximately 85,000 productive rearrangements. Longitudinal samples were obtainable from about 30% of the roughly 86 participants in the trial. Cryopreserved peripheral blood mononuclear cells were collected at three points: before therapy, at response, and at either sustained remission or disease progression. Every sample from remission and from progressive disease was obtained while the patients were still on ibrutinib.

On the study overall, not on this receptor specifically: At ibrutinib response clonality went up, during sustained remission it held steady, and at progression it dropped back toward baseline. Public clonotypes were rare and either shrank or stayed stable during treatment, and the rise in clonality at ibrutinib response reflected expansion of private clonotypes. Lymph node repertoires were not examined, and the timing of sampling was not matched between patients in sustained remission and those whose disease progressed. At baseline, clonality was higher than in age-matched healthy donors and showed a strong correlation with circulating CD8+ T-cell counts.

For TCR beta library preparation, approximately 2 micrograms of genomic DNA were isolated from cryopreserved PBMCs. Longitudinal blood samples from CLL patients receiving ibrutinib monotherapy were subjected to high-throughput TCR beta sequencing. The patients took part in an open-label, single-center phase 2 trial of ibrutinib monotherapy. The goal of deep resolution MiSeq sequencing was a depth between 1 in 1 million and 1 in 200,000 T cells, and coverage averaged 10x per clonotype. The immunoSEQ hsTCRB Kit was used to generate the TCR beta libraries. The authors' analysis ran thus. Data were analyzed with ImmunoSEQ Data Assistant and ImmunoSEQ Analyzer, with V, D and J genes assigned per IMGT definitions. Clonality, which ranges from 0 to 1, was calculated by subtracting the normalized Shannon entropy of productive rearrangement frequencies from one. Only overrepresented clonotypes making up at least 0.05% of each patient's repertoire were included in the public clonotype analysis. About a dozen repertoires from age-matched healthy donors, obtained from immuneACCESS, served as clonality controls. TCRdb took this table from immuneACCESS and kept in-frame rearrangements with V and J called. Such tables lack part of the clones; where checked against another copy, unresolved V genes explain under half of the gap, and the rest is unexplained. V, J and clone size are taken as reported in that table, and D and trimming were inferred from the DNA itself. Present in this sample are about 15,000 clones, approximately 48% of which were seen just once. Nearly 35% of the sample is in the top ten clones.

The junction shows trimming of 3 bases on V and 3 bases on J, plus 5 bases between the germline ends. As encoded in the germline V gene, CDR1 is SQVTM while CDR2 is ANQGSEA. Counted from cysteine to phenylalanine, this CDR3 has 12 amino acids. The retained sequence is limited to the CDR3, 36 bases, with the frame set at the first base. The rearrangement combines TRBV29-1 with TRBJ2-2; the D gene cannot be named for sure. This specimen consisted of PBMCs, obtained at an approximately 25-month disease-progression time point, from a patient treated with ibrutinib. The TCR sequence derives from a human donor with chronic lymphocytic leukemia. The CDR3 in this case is CSVDVYTGELFF. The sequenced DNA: TGCAGCGTTGATGTCTACACCGGGGAGCTGTTTTTT.